This TCR beta chain comes out of a study of blood T cells in healthy people across ages. Primed by a sample-barcoded 5' primer and a J-beta primer mix, a second PCR proceeded for 7 to 11 cycles. Sequencing recovered at least 2.5 million CDR3-containing paired-end reads from each sample. TCRdb itself ran the 5' RACE reads through MiXCR, one entry per CDR3 protein. The sample gives roughly 860,000 distinct CDR3 sequences, about 59% of which show up once; about a quarter is in the top ten. Comments on this clonotype: Its antigen is unknown.

Study-wide results and limits: Higher diversity and more naive CD4+ cells were features of long-lived donors, compared to aged donors. In older individuals, TCR beta diversity per million T cells was lower, falling roughly linearly with age.

They isolated at least 6.5 million PBMCs from each sample. This CDR3 is 16 amino acids long. Per the germline V gene, CDR1 is LGHNA and CDR2 is YNFKEQ. The J gene is TRBJ2-1, the V gene TRBV4-2; 9 positions match TRBD1. The tail of the sequence fits TRBJ2-7 better, so the J call may be wrong. The clonotype comes from a man aged 30 to 39 in good health. Sample: blood. The CDR3 nucleotides read TGTGCCAGCAGCCATAACTCGGGACAGGGCTACAATGAGCAGTACTTC. This codes for CASSHNSGQGYNEQYF.